The sequence of this T cell receptor (beta chain) was determined in a study of early T cells in non-severe SARS-CoV-2 infection (dated by TCRdb to about 2021). Describing the broader study: Because TCR sequencing was done on bulk RNA from unsorted whole blood, the alpha and beta chains could not be paired.

What the work shows at the level of the full study, not this receptor alone: VDJdb matching was skewed toward anti-spike CD8 responses and likely underestimated virus-specific expansions by missing private and CD4 specificities.

A case-control design nested within a healthcare worker cohort in London, UK, was used, with weekly nasopharyngeal swab PCR tests and blood sampling performed. Healthcare workers were enrolled in the week of the UK lockdown, from 23 to 31 March 2020, and were followed every week for up to 16 weeks. In regard to this clonotype: Which antigen it targets is not known. The input lacks base qualities; no much larger clone sits a single base away.

Library construction relied on 5' RACE. Data came from a NextSeq 500. The TCR library protocol attached unique molecular identifiers to individual cDNA molecules to correct for sequencing error and PCR bias. Sequencing covered both TCR alpha and beta chains, and within each sample the abundances of alpha and beta sequences were tightly co-correlated. Per the original workflow: Decombinator V4 was used to annotate TCR sequences for V gene, J gene and CDR3. TCRs were defined as expanded if a significant change between any two time points was detected under a Poisson model with p below 0.0001. TCR abundances were normalised to the total number of TCRs sequenced per sample and were expressed as counts per million. TRAV1-2 paired with TRAJ12, TRAJ20 or TRAJ33 defined MAIT TCRs, while TRAV10 paired with TRAJ18 defined iNKT TCRs. VDJdb, accessed on 1 November 2021, was searched for TCRs annotated for CMV, EBV and SARS-CoV-2, and TCRs annotated for more than one antigen were excluded. TCRdb's own reprocessing of the public reads used fastp at Q25 and MiXCR and kept productive beta chains. Each record represents a unique CDR3 protein, reported with the most common genes and DNA among its rows. These V and J calls are TCRdb output, not the study's own analysis. The sample data list about 66,000 distinct CDR3 sequences, and 20% to 25% of these were observed just once. Of the sample, 16% falls within the top ten clones.

The germline V gene sets CDR1 to MNHEY and CDR2 to SVGAGI. Trimming takes 5 bases off V and 4 bases off J; junction bases not matched to a gene: 7. The CDR3, from cysteine to phenylalanine, totals 16 residues. Only the CDR3 part of the read is kept: 48 bases, read in frame from the first base. This material consisted of whole blood, taken at baseline. This chain is built from TRBV6-5 and TRBJ2-6, with 8 central nucleotides matching TRBD1. The receptor was isolated from an adult who was a healthcare worker with PCR-confirmed SARS-CoV-2 infection or an uninfected control (not recorded which). DNA sequence: TGTGCCAGCAGTCGAAGACAGGGGACCGGGGCCAACGTCCTGACTTTC. Protein translation: CASSRRQGTGANVLTF.